This TCR beta chain was sequenced in a study of cytomegalovirus exposure and HLA in healthy donors. The PCR was carried out with 60 Vbeta primers and 13 Jbeta primers. Sequencing used immunoSEQ multiplex PCR; TCRdb keeps in-frame clones, though not all of them. The data show some 150,000 clones, with approximately 80% seen just once and 1.6% held by the top ten. Broader study findings: The investigators catalogued some 160 TCR beta chains as cytomegalovirus-associated.

Only one count was recorded for this clone. The antigen is unknown. This clonotype was sampled from a woman aged 25 to 39 in good health and CMV-seronegative. The sequencing input was PBMCs.

The CDR3 is CASSLVAGDVYEQYF. Written as DNA, the CDR3 is TGTGCCAGCAGCTTAGTTGCAGGGGATGTTTACGAGCAGTACTTC. The chain is built from TRBV7-2 and TRBJ2-5, with TRBD1 as a possible D gene (6 bases). The closer fit of TRBJ2-7 to the DNA end suggests the J call may be wrong. The CDR3 is 15 amino acids. The germline CDR1 and CDR2 sequences are SGHTA and FQGNSA.